This passage covers 20 T cell receptor beta chains from one sample sequenced in a study of vaccination effects on CD4 cells after COVID-19. Antigen specificity for these receptors is unknown. The protocol was immunoSEQ multiplex PCR, while the TCRdb copy is restricted to in-frame clones and leaves out a portion. The data show 55,000 to 90,000 clones, 65% to 75% seen once. Before any sequencing was done, the ViraFEST assay used viral peptide pools to expand antigen-specific CD4+ T cells. A roughly 10-day culture period preceded the isolation of CD4+ T cells. The person's infection with SARS-CoV-2, confirmed by PCR, took place between March and December 2020. Sequencing was performed on CD4+ T cells from PBMCs cultured with HIV peptides, taken before COVID-19 vaccination. Subset reported: HIV-1 Nef peptide pool negative control/reference culture. These receptors all come from a human donor who had a prior SARS-CoV-2 infection.

The V and J genes are TRBV10-3 and TRBJ2-7, with TRBD2 matching over 10 bases. Unmatched junction bases numbered 5, after V lost 6 bases and J lost 0 bases. CDR3 length equals 15 residues. Germline CDR1 is ENHRY and CDR2 is SYGVKD. The CDR3 loop reads CAIRDSGGSSYEQYF. The CDR3 DNA reads TGTGCCATCAGGGATAGCGGGGGGAGCTCCTACGAGCAGTACTTC.

The genes are TRBV10-3 and TRBJ2-5, with unresolved D. Germline CDR1 and CDR2: ENHRY and SYGVKD. CDR3 size: 11 residues. Deletions cut 4 bases from V and 4 bases from J, with 4 bases between. The CDR3 DNA reads TGTGCCATCAGTGGGGGAGAGACCCAGTACTTC. Protein product: CAISGGETQYF.

This sequence joins TRBV19 and TRBJ2-3, with D unresolved. Germline V gene data show CDR1 as LNHDA and CDR2 as SQIVND (reference sequence). V lost 5 bases and J 3 bases, leaving 12 bases between the germline ends. The CDR3 has 14 amino acids. CDR3 sequence (DNA): TGTGCCAGTAGTCTAAACGGGCCTACAGATACGCAGTATTTT. It specifies CASSLNGPTDTQYF.

V is TRBV19 and J is TRBJ1-1; D gene unclear. The CDR3 length is 15 residues. Germline values: CDR1 LNHDA, CDR2 SQIVND (reference sequence). V lost 6 bases, J lost 4 bases, and 18 bases lay in between. CDR3 sequence reads: CASSWVLSRGTEAFF. CDR3 DNA sequence: TGTGCCAGTAGCTGGGTCCTGAGTCGGGGCACTGAAGCTTTCTTT.

This clone was seen more than once but under ten times. This chain joins TRBV6-1 and TRBJ1-2, with unresolved D. Germline V gene data show CDR1 as MNHNS and CDR2 as SASEGT. The CDR3 covers 12 residues. V lost 3 bases, J lost 10 bases, and 12 bases lay in between. The CDR3 region is CASSDGPGVYTF. CDR3 nucleotide sequence: TGTGCCAGCAGTGATGGACCTGGGGTCTACACCTTC.

This chain joins TRBV12-3 or TRBV12-4 and TRBJ2-5; TRBD2 might be the D (6 bases). The V gene lost 5 bases and the J gene lost 9 bases, with 16 bases spanning the gap. This CDR3 region has 13 residues. The CDR3 coding sequence is TGTGCCAGCAGTCGACTAGGAACCCAGGCCCAGTACTTC. Protein: CASSRLGTQAQYF.

This clone was observed once. This chain connects TRBV6-1 to TRBJ2-7; the match to TRBD1 covers 9 bases. The CDR3 covers 15 residues. Per the germline V gene, CDR1 is MNHNS and CDR2 is SASEGT. The V segment lost 2 bases and the J segment 1 base; nucleotides outside the gene matches: 3. The CDR3 coding sequence is TGTGCCAGCAGTGAACCGGGACAGGGATCCTACGAGCAGTACTTC. Protein sequence: CASSEPGQGSYEQYF.

This clone has a single count. The CDR3, as DNA: TGTGCCAGCGGACAGGGGCTTATCACTGAAGCTTTCTTT. It encodes CASGQGLITEAFF. The rearrangement uses TRBV5-8 and TRBJ1-1; 9 bases map to TRBD1. V trimming: 7 bases; J trimming: 4 bases; junction bases outside the gene matches: 5. The V gene's germline CDR1 is SGHTS and CDR2 YDEGEE. The CDR3 consists of 13 residues.

The chain has TRBV5-1 and TRBJ2-1; TRBD2 matches at 10 bases. Germline V gene sequence: CDR1 SGHRS, CDR2 YFSETQ. The CDR3 runs to 15 residues. After removal of 2 bases from V and 5 bases from J, the junction contained 4 bases not matched to a gene. Here the CDR3 DNA reads TGCGCCAGCAGCTTTGAGCGGGGGGGAAACAATGAGCAGTTCTTC. This gives the protein CASSFERGGNNEQFF.

This clone was observed once. The V gene is TRBV11-2, the J gene TRBJ1-3, with unresolved D. Trimming cost V 5 bases and J 9 bases, with 14 bases left between them. Germline lookup yields CDR1 SGHAT and CDR2 FQNNGV. The CDR3 contains 13 residues. The DNA of the CDR3 is TGTGCCAGCAGCCCCCTTCTTCAAGGCACCATATATTTT. As protein: CASSPLLQGTIYF.

The gene calls are TRBV11-2 and TRBJ2-5, with TRBD2 identical over 11 bases. The CDR3 length is 18 residues. J gave up 7 bases and V 0 bases, and 13 bases lay outside the gene matches. Germline CDR1 and CDR2: SGHAT and FQNNGV. CDR3 nucleotides: TGTGCCAGCAGCTTAGAATCGGCGCTAGCGGGAGGATCCGGGACCCAGTACTTC. This encodes CASSLESALAGGSGTQYF.

This clone came up once. The rearrangement uses TRBV4-3 and TRBJ2-1; D is perhaps TRBD1 or TRBD2 (6 bases each). This CDR3 is built from 16 residues. CDR1 LGHNA and CDR2 YSLEER come from the germline V gene. Trimming took off 0 bases at V and 6 bases at J, with 15 bases between the two ends. DNA of the CDR3: TGCGCCAGCAGCCAAGACCTAAGGGGGGTAGTCAATGAGCAGTTCTTC. Translated, it gives CASSQDLRGVVNEQFF.

The J gene is TRBJ2-1, the V gene TRBV6-2 or TRBV6-3; D tentatively fits TRBD1 or TRBD2 (5 bases each). This CDR3 is 12 amino acids long. Trimming left V 4 bases short and J 10 bases short, with 11 bases between. The germline V gene encodes CDR1 MNHEY and CDR2 SVGEGT. CDR3 bases: TGTGCCAGCAGTTCACAAGGGACCGAGCAGTTCTTC. This gives the protein CASSSQGTEQFF.

Only a few counts were recorded for this clone. The J gene is TRBJ2-3, the V gene TRBV5-4, with TRBD2 matching over 7 bases. CDR1 SGHNT and CDR2 YYREEE come from the germline V gene (reference sequence). CDR3 length: 14 residues. Trimming removed 0 bases from V and 6 bases from J; junction bases left unmatched: 4. In DNA form, the CDR3 reads TGTGCCAGCAGCTTGGCCGGCGGGAGCGATACGCAGTATTTT. Encoded protein: CASSLAGGSDTQYF.

V is TRBV5-1 and J is TRBJ2-3, with a weak D call TRBD2 (6 bases). This CDR3 has 15 amino acids. Per germline, CDR1 SGHRS and CDR2 YFSETQ. V lost 4 bases, J lost 3 bases, and 15 bases lay in between. The CDR3 DNA follows: TGCGCCAGCAGCCGGAGGGAGATAGGAACAGATACGCAGTATTTT. Its protein is CASSRREIGTDTQYF.

The V gene is TRBV5-1, the J gene TRBJ1-1, with D possibly TRBD1 on 5 matching bases. The CDR3 covers 14 residues. Germline V CDR1 and CDR2: SGHRS, YFSETQ. The V and J ends lost 3 bases and 1 base respectively, with 10 bases between them. CDR3 loop: CASSSRVGNTEAFF. CDR3 coding DNA: TGCGCCAGCAGCTCCAGGGTAGGGAACACTGAAGCTTTCTTT.

The chain is built from TRBV2 and TRBJ1-2, with D possibly TRBD1 on 5 matching bases. Between the trimmed V and J ends, which lost 1 base and 4 bases, there was a span of 16 bases. The CDR3 sequence is 16 residues long. Germline CDR1 is SNHLY and CDR2 is FYNNEI. The CDR3 bases are TGTGCCAGCAGTGAAGAAGGCGGCAGGGACCTCTATGGCTACACCTTC. Its translation: CASSEEGGRDLYGYTF. The variable domain in full, with the rest retrieved from reference TRBV2 and TRBJ1-2, is EPEVTQTPSHQVTQMGQEVILRCVPISNHLYFYWYRQILGQKVEFLVSFYNNEISEKSEIFDDQFSVERPDGSNFTLKIRSTKLEDSAMYFCASSEEGGRDLYGYTFGSGTRLTVV.

The chain recombines TRBV30 with TRBJ2-6; no clear D gene. V was shortened by 3 bases and J by 1 base, with 4 bases between the two germline ends. Germline CDR1 GTSNPN, CDR2 SVGIG (reference sequence). The CDR3 loop spans 13 amino acids. For the CDR3, the DNA is TGTGCCTGGAGGACTTCTGGGGCCAACGTCCTGACTTTC. Its protein product is CAWRTSGANVLTF.

This clone occurred a few times. The chain employs TRBV30 and TRBJ1-5, with a weak D call TRBD1 (5 bases). V lost 3 bases to trimming and J lost 4 bases, with 13 bases between them. The CDR3 is 14 amino acids. Germline CDR1 is GTSNPN and CDR2 is SVGIG (reference sequence). CDR3 residues: CAWSPGPTNQPQHF. The DNA of the CDR3 is TGTGCCTGGAGCCCGGGACCGACGAATCAGCCCCAGCATTTT.

This chain joins TRBV19 and TRBJ2-3, with 7 bases matching TRBD2. Germline CDR1 reads LNHDA; CDR2 reads SQIVND (reference sequence). Trimming took 3 bases from V and 10 from J; bases not matched to a gene: 7. This CDR3 is built from 13 residues. CDR3 DNA sequence: TGTGCCAGTAGTATTGGGGGGGGAGGTGCGCAGTATTTT. It codes for CASSIGGGGAQYF.